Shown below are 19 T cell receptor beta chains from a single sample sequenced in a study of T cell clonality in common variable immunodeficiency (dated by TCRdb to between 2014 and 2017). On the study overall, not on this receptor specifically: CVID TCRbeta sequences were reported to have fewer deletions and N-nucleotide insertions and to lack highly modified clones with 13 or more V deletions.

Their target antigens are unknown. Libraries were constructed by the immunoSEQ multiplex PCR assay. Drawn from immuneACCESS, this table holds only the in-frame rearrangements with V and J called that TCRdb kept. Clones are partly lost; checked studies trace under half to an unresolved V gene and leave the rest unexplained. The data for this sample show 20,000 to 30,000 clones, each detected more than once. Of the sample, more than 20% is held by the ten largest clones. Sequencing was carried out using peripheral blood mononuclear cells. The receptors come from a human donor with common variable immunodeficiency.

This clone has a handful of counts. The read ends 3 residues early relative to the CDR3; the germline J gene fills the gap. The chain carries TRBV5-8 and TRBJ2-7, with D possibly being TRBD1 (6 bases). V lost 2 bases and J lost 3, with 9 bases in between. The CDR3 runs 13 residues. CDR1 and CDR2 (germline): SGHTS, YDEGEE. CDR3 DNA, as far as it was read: TGTGCCAGCAGCTTTGGGGGCAACTACGAG. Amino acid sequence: CASSFGGNYE. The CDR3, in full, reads CASSFGGNYEQYF.

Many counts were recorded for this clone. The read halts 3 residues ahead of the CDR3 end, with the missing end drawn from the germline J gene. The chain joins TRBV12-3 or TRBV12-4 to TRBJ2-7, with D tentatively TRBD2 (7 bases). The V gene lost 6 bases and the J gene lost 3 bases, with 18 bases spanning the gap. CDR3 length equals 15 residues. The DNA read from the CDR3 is TGTGCCAGCAGCTACGGCCCGGGGGGCCACTACGAG. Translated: CASSYGPGGHYE. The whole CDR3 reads CASSYGPGGHYEQYF.

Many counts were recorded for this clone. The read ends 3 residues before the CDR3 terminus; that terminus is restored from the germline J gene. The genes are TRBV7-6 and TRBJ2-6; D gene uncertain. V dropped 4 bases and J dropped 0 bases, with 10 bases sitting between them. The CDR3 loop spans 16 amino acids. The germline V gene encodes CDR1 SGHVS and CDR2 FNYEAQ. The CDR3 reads CASSSGPSSGANVLTF. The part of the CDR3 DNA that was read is TGTGCCAGCAGCTCGGGTCCTAGCTCTGGGGCCAACGTC.

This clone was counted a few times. The CDR3 bases that were read are TGTGCCAGTAGTGGGGGGACAGGGAGATCCTACGAG. It translates to CASSGGTGRSYE. The CDR3 reads in full as CASSGGTGRSYEQYF. This sequence joins TRBV19 and TRBJ2-7; 9 bases are shared with TRBD1. With the read ending 3 residues before the CDR3 end, the germline J gene is used to fill in that end. V lost 5 bases, J lost 1 base, and 6 bases stayed unmatched. Per the germline V gene, CDR1 is LNHDA and CDR2 is SQIVND (reference sequence). The CDR3 loop spans 15 amino acids.

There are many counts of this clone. The DNA read from the CDR3 is TGCGCCAGCAGCCCCAGGGTCAAGCCC. This encodes CASSPRVKP. The full CDR3 sequence reads CASSPRVKPQHF. The chain recombines TRBV5-1 with TRBJ1-5, with D maybe TRBD1 (5 bases). The sequenced fragment ends 3 residues before the CDR3 boundary, so the rest is inferred from the germline J gene. The germline V gene encodes CDR1 SGHRS and CDR2 YFSETQ. The CDR3 runs 12 residues. V was cut by 4 bases and J by 8 bases, with 10 bases left in between.

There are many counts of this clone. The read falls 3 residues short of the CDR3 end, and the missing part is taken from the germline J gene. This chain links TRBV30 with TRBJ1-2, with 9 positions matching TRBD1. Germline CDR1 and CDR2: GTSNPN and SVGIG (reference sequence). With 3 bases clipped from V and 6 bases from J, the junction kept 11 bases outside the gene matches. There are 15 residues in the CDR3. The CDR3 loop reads CAWRRQGGGGDGYTF. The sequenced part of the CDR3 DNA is TGTGCCTGGAGACGACAGGGGGGGGGTGGGGATGGC.

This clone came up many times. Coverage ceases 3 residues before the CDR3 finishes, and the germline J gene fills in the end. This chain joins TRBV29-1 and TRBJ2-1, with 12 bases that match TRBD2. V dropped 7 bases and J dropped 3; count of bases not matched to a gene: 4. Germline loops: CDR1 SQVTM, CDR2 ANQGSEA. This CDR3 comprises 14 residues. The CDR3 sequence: CSGRLAGVYNEQFF. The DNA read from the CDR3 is TGCAGCGGCAGACTAGCGGGAGTCTACAATGAG.

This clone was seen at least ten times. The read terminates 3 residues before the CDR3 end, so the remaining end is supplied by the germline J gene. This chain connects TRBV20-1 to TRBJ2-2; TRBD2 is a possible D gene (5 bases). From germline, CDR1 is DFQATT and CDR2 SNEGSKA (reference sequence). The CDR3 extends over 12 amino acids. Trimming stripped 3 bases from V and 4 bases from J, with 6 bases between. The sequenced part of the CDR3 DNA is TGCAGTGCTAGTGAGGGCACCGGGGAG. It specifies CSASEGTGE. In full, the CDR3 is CSASEGTGELFF.

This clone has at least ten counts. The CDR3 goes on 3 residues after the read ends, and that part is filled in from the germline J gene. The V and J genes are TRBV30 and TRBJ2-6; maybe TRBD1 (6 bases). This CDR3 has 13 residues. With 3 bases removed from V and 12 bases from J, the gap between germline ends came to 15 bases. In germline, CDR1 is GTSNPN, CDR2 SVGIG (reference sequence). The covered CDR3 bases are TGTGCCTGGAGCGACAGGTCCGACGGCGTC. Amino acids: CAWSDRSDGV. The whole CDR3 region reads CAWSDRSDGVLTF.

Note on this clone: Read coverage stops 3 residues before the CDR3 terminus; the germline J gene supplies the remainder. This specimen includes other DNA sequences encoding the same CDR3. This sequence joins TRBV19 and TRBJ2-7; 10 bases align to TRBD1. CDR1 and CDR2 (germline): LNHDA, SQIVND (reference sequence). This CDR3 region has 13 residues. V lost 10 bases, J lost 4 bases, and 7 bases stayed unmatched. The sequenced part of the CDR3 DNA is TGTGCCACCAAGGCGGGACAGGGGTACGAG. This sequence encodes CATKAGQGYE. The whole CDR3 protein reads CATKAGQGYEQYF.

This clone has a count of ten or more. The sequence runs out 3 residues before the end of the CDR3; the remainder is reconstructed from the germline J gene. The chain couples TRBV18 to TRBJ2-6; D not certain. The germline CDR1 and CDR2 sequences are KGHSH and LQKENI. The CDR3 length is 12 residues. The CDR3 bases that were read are TGTGCCAGCTCAGCAGACCGACATCTC. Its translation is CASSADRHL. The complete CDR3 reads CASSADRHLLTF. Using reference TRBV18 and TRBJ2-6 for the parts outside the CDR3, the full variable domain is NAGVMQNPRHLVRRRGQEARLRCSPMKGHSHVYWYRQLPEEGLKFMVYLQKENIIDESGMPKERFSAEFPKEGPSILRIQQVVRGDSAAYFCASSADRHLLTFGAGSRLTVL.

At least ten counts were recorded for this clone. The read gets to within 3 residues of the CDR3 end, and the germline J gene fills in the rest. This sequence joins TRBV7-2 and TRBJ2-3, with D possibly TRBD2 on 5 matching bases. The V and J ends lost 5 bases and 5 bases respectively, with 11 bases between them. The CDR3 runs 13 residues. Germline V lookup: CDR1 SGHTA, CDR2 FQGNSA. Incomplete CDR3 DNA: TGTGCCAGCAGCCTACGACGGGGAGATACG. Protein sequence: CASSLRRGDT. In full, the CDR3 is CASSLRRGDTQYF.

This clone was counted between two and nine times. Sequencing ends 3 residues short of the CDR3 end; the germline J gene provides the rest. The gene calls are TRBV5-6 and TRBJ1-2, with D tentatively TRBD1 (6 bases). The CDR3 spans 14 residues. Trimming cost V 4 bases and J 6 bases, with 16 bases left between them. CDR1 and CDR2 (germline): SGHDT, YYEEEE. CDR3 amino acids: CASSPKGQRHGYTF. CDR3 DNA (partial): TGTGCCAGCAGCCCAAAAGGACAGCGCCATGGC.

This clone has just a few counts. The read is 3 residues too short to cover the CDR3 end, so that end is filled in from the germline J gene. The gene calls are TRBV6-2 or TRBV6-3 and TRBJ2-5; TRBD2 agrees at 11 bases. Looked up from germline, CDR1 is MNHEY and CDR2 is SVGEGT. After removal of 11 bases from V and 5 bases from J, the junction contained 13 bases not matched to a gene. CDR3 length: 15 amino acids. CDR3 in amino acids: CAGLAGGTYRETQYF. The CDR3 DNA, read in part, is TGTGCCGGCCTAGCGGGGGGAACATATCGGGAGACC.

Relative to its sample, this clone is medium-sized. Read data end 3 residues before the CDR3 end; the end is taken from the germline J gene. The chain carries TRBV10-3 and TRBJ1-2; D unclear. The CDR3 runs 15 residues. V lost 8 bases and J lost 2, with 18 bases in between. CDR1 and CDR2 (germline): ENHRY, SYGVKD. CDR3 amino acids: CAIFVISGANYGYTF. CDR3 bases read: TGTGCCATCTTCGTTATATCGGGTGCCAACTATGGC.

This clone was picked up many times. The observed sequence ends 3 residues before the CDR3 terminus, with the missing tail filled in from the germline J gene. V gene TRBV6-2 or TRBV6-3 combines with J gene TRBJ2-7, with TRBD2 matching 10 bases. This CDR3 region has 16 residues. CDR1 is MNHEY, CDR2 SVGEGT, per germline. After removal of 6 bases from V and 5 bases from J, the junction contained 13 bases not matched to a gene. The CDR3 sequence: CASSPISSGSLNEQYF. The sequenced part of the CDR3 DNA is TGTGCCAGCAGCCCGATATCTAGCGGGAGTTTGAACGAG.

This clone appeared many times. CDR3 DNA (partial): TGTGCCAGCCCTGCCTTTGAGACAGGGGCGTACTATGGC. This sequence encodes CASPAFETGAYYG. The full CDR3 is CASPAFETGAYYGYTF. The chain couples TRBV6-4 to TRBJ1-2; 8 nucleotides line up with TRBD1. Read sequence stops 3 residues before the CDR3 end, and the germline J gene provides the missing end. This CDR3 contains 16 residues. Trimming removed 8 bases from V and 3 bases from J; junction bases left unmatched: 14. The germline gives CDR1 MRHNA, CDR2 SNTAGT.

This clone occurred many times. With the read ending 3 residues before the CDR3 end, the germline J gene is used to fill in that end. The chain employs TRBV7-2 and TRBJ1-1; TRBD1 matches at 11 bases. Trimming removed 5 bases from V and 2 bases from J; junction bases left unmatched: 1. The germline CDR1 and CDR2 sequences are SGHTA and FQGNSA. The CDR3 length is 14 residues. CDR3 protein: CASSGTGGNTEAFF. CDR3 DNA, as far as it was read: TGTGCCAGCAGCGGGACAGGGGGAAACACTGAA.

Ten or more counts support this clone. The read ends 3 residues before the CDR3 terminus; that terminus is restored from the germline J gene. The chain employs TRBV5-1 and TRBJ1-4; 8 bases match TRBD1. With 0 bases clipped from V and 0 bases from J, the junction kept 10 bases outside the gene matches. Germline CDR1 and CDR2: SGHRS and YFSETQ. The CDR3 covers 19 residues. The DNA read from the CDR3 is TGCGCCAGCAGCTTGGGAGACAGGGGACCTCTAGCAACTAATGAAAAA. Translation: CASSLGDRGPLATNEK. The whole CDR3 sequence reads CASSLGDRGPLATNEKLFF.